Each of the 9 T cell receptor beta chains below was sequenced from the same sample in a study of blood T cell repertoires in COVID-19. TCRdb's copy holds only in-frame clones and misses some; the assay was immunoSEQ multiplex PCR. Here the sample spans some 520,000 clones, approximately 89% being singletons. The sample consisted of peripheral blood. These receptors originate from a man between 18 and 35 years old with COVID-19, enrolled during active disease.

This chain uses TRBV18 with TRBJ2-1; 9 nucleotides match TRBD2. From germline, CDR1 is KGHSH and CDR2 LQKENI. V lost 3 bases and J lost 7; bases outside the gene matches: 1. This CDR3 comprises 13 residues. The CDR3: CASSPLAGNEQFF. The CDR3 DNA reads TGTGCCAGCTCACCCCTAGCGGGGAATGAGCAGTTCTTC.

This rearrangement joins TRBV7-8 to TRBJ2-4, with 8 bases aligning to TRBD1. CDR3 size: 14 residues. V gave up 1 base and J gave up 8 bases; unmatched junction bases: 4. Germline V gene data show CDR1 as SGHVS and CDR2 as FQNEAQ. The CDR3 reads CASSLGPGGYIQYF. CDR3 coding DNA: TGTGCCAGCAGCTTAGGTCCAGGGGGCTACATTCAGTACTTC.

This clone was seen once. The V and J genes are TRBV2 and TRBJ1-6; 7 bases agree with TRBD1. The CDR3 runs 13 residues. The germline gives CDR1 SNHLY, CDR2 FYNNEI. With V trimmed by 5 bases and J by 8 bases, 3 bases remained unmatched. The CDR3 nucleotides are TGTGCCAGCAGTAGACAGGGAGATTCACCCCTCCACTTT. Translated: CASSRQGDSPLHF.

This rearrangement joins TRBV6-5 to TRBJ1-1; TRBD1 might be the D (6 bases). V was trimmed by 6 bases and J by 1 base, leaving 15 bases between them. The CDR3 runs to 15 residues. CDR1 and CDR2 from the germline V gene are MNHEY and SVGAGI. The CDR3 DNA is TGTGCCAGCAGCACTCGACAGGCAGGGAACACTGAAGCTTTCTTT. This sequence encodes CASSTRQAGNTEAFF.

On this clone itself: The sample contains more than one DNA sequence encoding this CDR3. The rearrangement uses TRBV6-5 and TRBJ2-7; 7 bases fit TRBD1. The V and J ends lost 6 bases and 1 base, in that order; junction bases with no gene match: 0. Germline V gene sequence: CDR1 MNHEY, CDR2 SVGAGI. This CDR3 is 12 amino acids long. The CDR3 bases are TGTGCCAGCAGGACAGGGTCCTACGAGCAGTACTTC. This gives the protein CASRTGSYEQYF.

V gene TRBV2 combines with J gene TRBJ1-2; 7 bases match TRBD1. This CDR3 region has 12 residues. Looked up from germline, CDR1 is SNHLY and CDR2 is FYNNEI. With 6 bases clipped from V and 6 bases from J, the junction kept 4 bases outside the gene matches. CDR3 sequence (DNA): TGTGCCAGCAGACAGGGGTTCGATGGCTACACCTTC. It is translated as CASRQGFDGYTF. Full variable domain (outside the CDR3, taken from reference TRBV2 and TRBJ1-2): EPEVTQTPSHQVTQMGQEVILRCVPISNHLYFYWYRQILGQKVEFLVSFYNNEISEKSEIFDDQFSVERPDGSNFTLKIRSTKLEDSAMYFCASRQGFDGYTFGSGTRLTVV.

This chain links TRBV14 with TRBJ1-6, with 8 bases matching TRBD1. The V gene's germline CDR1 is SGHDN and CDR2 FVKESK. V lost 4 bases and J lost 2; bases outside the gene matches: 1. The CDR3 spans 15 residues. CDR3 sequence (DNA): TGTGCCAGCAGCCCCAGGGGGCCCTATAATTCACCCCTCCACTTT. As protein: CASSPRGPYNSPLHF.

V and J are TRBV5-8 and TRBJ1-5; D gene ambiguous. Trimming pared 4 bases from V and 4 bases from J, leaving 15 bases between. Germline-derived CDR1 and CDR2 are SGHTS and YDEGEE. There are 15 residues in the CDR3. This chain's CDR3 is CASSAGRLSNQPQHF. The CDR3 DNA is TGTGCCAGCAGCGCGGGTCGCCTTTCTAATCAGCCCCAGCATTTT. Variable domain in full (rest from reference TRBV5-8 and TRBJ1-5): EAGVTQSPTHLIKTRGQQATLRCSPISGHTSVYWYQQALGLGLQFLLWYDEGEERNRGNFPPRFSGRQFPNYSSELNVNALELEDSALYLCASSAGRLSNQPQHFGDGTRLSIL.

V and J are TRBV5-1 and TRBJ1-2, with D possibly matching TRBD1 (5 bases). The V end was cut by 3 bases, the J end by 5 bases, with 11 bases between. CDR3 length: 13 residues. Per germline, CDR1 SGHRS and CDR2 YFSETQ. The CDR3 spells CASSWDGGYGYTF. CDR3 coding DNA: TGCGCCAGCAGCTGGGACGGGGGGTATGGCTACACCTTC.